This T cell receptor (beta chain) was retrieved from a study of blood T cells in healthy people across ages. Study observations and caveats: Leaving the PBMCs unsorted stopped any conclusive comparison of naive versus antigen-experienced cells. One million T cells yielded diversity estimates that were considered underestimates.

Each sample yielded at least 6 million isolated PBMCs. The CDR3 length is 12 residues. The V and J ends lost 4 bases and 6 bases, in that order; junction bases with no gene match: 5. Germline loops: CDR1 DFQATT, CDR2 SNEGSKA (reference sequence). A note on this clonotype: The antigen is undetermined.

It was with a sample-barcoded 5' primer and a J-beta primer mix that a second PCR of about 6 to 11 cycles was run. Tagging of each cDNA molecule was performed by a template-switch adaptor with 12 random nucleotides. TCRdb reprocessed the 5' RACE reads with MiXCR, giving one entry per CDR3 protein. The sample has a few hundred thousand distinct CDR3 sequences, 50% to 60% seen once. The source material was blood. This receptor was taken from a man aged 55-75 years in good health. The chain uses TRBV20-1 and TRBJ2-7; 8 nucleotides line up with TRBD2. The CDR3 region is CSANAGGFEQYF. The CDR3 DNA is TGCAGTGCTAATGCGGGAGGCTTCGAGCAGTACTTC.